The TCR beta chain described here comes from a study of cytomegalovirus exposure and HLA in healthy donors. Whole-study findings and limits: High specificity and sensitivity for cytomegalovirus status were reported for the classifier.

Libraries were prepared by immunoSEQ multiplex PCR; TCRdb keeps only in-frame clonotypes and omits some of them. The repertoire holds about 330,000 clones, about 85% seen once, with roughly 1.1% in the top ten. In the case of this clone: Its cognate antigen is unknown.

The source is a woman in her thirties in good health and CMV-seropositive. The sample comprised PBMCs.

CDR3 DNA: TGTGCCTGGAGTGTACTAAGGACTAGCAACACCGGGGAGCTGTTTTTT. Translated, it gives CAWSVLRTSNTGELFF. V is TRBV30 and J is TRBJ2-2; 8 bases line up with TRBD2. Unmatched junction bases numbered 5, after V lost 0 bases and J lost 2 bases. Germline V gene lookup returns CDR1 GTSNPN and CDR2 SVGIG (reference sequence). The CDR3 runs to 16 residues.